This is a list of T cell receptor beta chains from one sample in a study of shared clonotypes between healthy human individuals. Assay: immunoSEQ multiplex PCR; the TCRdb copy retains only in-frame clones and omits some. The sample lists hundreds of thousands of clones, around 92% occurring once. Sample: naive CD8+ T cells sorted from blood. The receptors originated from a man under 40 in good health. Each CDR3 is given with its conserved first and last residue. A D gene is named only where the DNA matches it firmly. Clone size is stated in some rows and not others, as once, few, many or a class when expanded.

j_call v_call d_call clone_size cdr3_aa cdr3_nt
TRBJ2-2 TRBV28 TRBD1 NA CASRASDRDTGELFF TGTGCCAGCAGGGCTTCGGACAGGGACACCGGGGAGCTGTTTTTT
TRBJ2-1 TRBV29-1 NA NA CSVEDPEGLGLKDEQFF TGCAGCGTTGAAGATCCCGAGGGGCTCGGGTTGAAGGATGAGCAGTTCTTC
TRBJ1-5 TRBV28 NA NA CASNVDAPDQPQHF TGTGCCAGCAACGTCGACGCTCCAGATCAGCCCCAGCATTTT
TRBJ2-5 TRBV30 TRBD2 NA CAWAPEGGSRETQYF TGTGCCTGGGCCCCGGAGGGCGGGAGTAGGGAGACCCAGTACTTC
TRBJ2-3 TRBV25-1 TRBD2 NA CASSPRLAEDTQYF TGTGCCAGCAGCCCCAGACTAGCGGAAGATACGCAGTATTTT
TRBJ2-5 TRBV7-6 NA NA CASSPRRAETQYF TGTGCCAGCAGCCCTCGACGTGCTGAGACCCAGTACTTC
TRBJ1-5 TRBV30 NA NA CAWSVGNSNQPQHF TGTGCCTGGAGTGTGGGAAATAGCAATCAGCCCCAGCATTTT
TRBJ1-1 TRBV5-1 TRBD1 NA CASSWTDRGGTEAFF TGCGCCAGCAGCTGGACGGACAGGGGGGGAACTGAAGCTTTCTTT
TRBJ2-1 TRBV14 NA NA CASSQDFWGNEQFF TGTGCCAGCAGCCAAGATTTTTGGGGTAATGAGCAGTTCTTC
TRBJ2-4 TRBV27 NA NA CASSPYPGGNIQYF TGTGCCAGCAGTCCCTACCCCGGGGGAAACATTCAGTACTTC
TRBJ2-5 TRBV10-3 NA NA CAISDSRGTVSETQYF TGTGCCATCAGTGATTCCAGGGGTACTGTCTCGGAGACCCAGTACTTC
TRBJ1-5 TRBV4-2 NA NA CASSQDWGGNQPQHF TGTGCCAGCAGCCAAGATTGGGGTGGCAATCAGCCCCAGCATTTT
TRBJ1-2 TRBV7-2 NA few CASRRGYYGYTF TGTGCCAGCAGAAGGGGATACTATGGCTACACCTTC
TRBJ2-5 TRBV7-6 TRBD2 NA CASSPSGTGGAQYF TGTGCCAGCAGCCCCAGCGGGACCGGAGGGGCCCAGTACTTC
TRBJ2-7 TRBV27 NA NA CASSLESSYEQYF TGTGCCAGCAGTCTGGAGAGCTCCTACGAGCAGTACTTC
TRBJ1-1 TRBV7-9 NA NA CASSMGGGSPNTEAFF TGTGCCAGCAGCATGGGAGGTGGAAGCCCGAACACTGAAGCTTTCTTT
TRBJ2-1 TRBV28 TRBD1 few CASSSGTGVTNEQFF TGTGCCAGCAGTTCCGGGACAGGGGTCACGAATGAGCAGTTCTTC
TRBJ1-2 TRBV9 NA NA CASSPEGSYGYTF TGTGCCAGCAGCCCGGAGGGGAGCTATGGCTACACCTTC
TRBJ2-3 TRBV4-3 NA NA CASSQVYYGDTQYF TGCGCCAGCAGCCAAGTCTATTATGGAGATACGCAGTATTTT
TRBJ2-1 TRBV27 TRBD2 NA CASSGIGGRLEQFF TGTGCCAGCAGCGGGATAGGCGGGAGACTTGAGCAGTTCTTC
TRBJ2-5 TRBV28 TRBD2 NA CASVSGRPPGETQYF TGTGCCAGCGTCAGCGGGAGGCCTCCGGGGGAGACCCAGTACTTC
TRBJ1-4 TRBV7-9 NA once CASSLSAGEKLFF TGTGCCAGCAGCTTAAGTGCAGGAGAAAAACTGTTTTTT
TRBJ1-3 TRBV27 NA NA CASSLSAGTGNTIYF TGTGCCAGCAGTTTATCGGCAGGGACTGGAAACACCATATATTTT
TRBJ2-5 TRBV15 NA NA CATSRVQETQYF TGTGCCACCAGCAGAGTACAAGAGACCCAGTACTTC
TRBJ1-2 TRBV9 NA NA CASERDNYGYTF TGTGCCAGCGAAAGGGACAACTATGGCTACACCTTC
TRBJ2-1 TRBV27 NA NA CASSLRDKRNNEQFF TGTGCCAGCAGTTTAAGGGACAAGAGAAACAATGAGCAGTTCTTC
TRBJ2-3 TRBV7-8 NA NA CASSLAWGYDSTDTQYF TGTGCCAGCAGCTTAGCTTGGGGGTATGACAGTACAGATACGCAGTATTTT
TRBJ2-2 TRBV30 NA NA CAWSPLQYTGELFF TGTGCCTGGAGTCCTCTCCAGTACACCGGGGAGCTGTTTTTT
TRBJ1-5 TRBV10-3 NA once CAISDVGGYNQPQHF TGTGCCATCAGTGATGTCGGGGGCTACAATCAGCCCCAGCATTTT
TRBJ2-1 TRBV19 NA NA CASSSGQPSSYNEQFF TGTGCCAGTAGTTCTGGACAGCCGAGCTCCTACAATGAGCAGTTCTTC
TRBJ1-2 TRBV6-6 TRBD1 NA CASSYLDRGPNYGYTF TGTGCCAGCAGTTACCTGGACAGGGGGCCAAACTATGGCTACACCTTC
TRBJ2-1 TRBV9 NA NA CASSTDSYNEQFF TGTGCCAGCAGTACGGACAGCTACAATGAGCAGTTCTTC
TRBJ2-4 TRBV28 NA NA CASSSGAENIQYF TGTGCCAGCAGTTCGGGGGCCGAAAACATTCAGTACTTC
TRBJ2-1 TRBV6-5 NA few CASSSPLGEQFF TGTGCCAGCAGTTCCCCGTTGGGAGAGCAGTTCTTC
TRBJ1-1 TRBV4-3 NA NA CASSLGSNTEAFF TGCGCCAGCAGCCTAGGATCGAACACTGAAGCTTTCTTT
TRBJ2-1 TRBV11-2 NA NA CASSLILARGNEQFF TGTGCCAGCAGCTTAATTCTCGCGAGAGGCAATGAGCAGTTCTTC
TRBJ2-7 TRBV5-5 NA NA CASTLRPAGSYEQYF TGTGCCAGCACCCTGCGGCCGGCGGGTTCTTACGAGCAGTACTTC
TRBJ1-1 TRBV18 TRBD1 NA CASATRDSYTEAFF TGTGCCAGCGCCACCCGGGACAGTTACACTGAAGCTTTCTTT
TRBJ2-7 TRBV28 NA NA CASSFGGSSYEQYF TGTGCCAGCAGTTTCGGCGGGTCCTCCTACGAGCAGTACTTC
TRBJ2-2 TRBV27 NA NA CASIGFAGELFF TGTGCCAGCATCGGGTTCGCCGGGGAGCTGTTTTTT
TRBJ2-1 TRBV28 NA NA CASTLDSSSYNEQFF TGTGCCAGCACCCTGGACAGCAGCTCCTACAATGAGCAGTTCTTC
TRBJ2-2 TRBV6-1 NA NA CASSEGFRTANTGELFF TGTGCCAGCAGTGAAGGTTTCCGGACAGCGAACACCGGGGAGCTGTTTTTT
TRBJ2-3 TRBV7-9 TRBD1 NA CASNRPGQGKSDTQYF TGTGCCAGCAATAGACCGGGACAGGGGAAATCAGATACGCAGTATTTT
TRBJ1-5 TRBV6-6 NA NA CASSLRVSMSNQPQHF TGTGCCAGCAGCCTCAGGGTATCCATGAGCAATCAGCCCCAGCATTTT
TRBJ2-7 TRBV7-9 TRBD1 NA CASSYAGGEQYF TGTGCCAGCAGCTATGCAGGGGGCGAGCAGTACTTC
TRBJ2-3 TRBV5-3 NA NA CARSLAEKPGHRHTDTQYF TGTGCCAGAAGCTTGGCCGAAAAACCGGGACATAGACACACAGATACGCAGTATTTT
TRBJ1-5 TRBV28 TRBD1 NA CASSLLKDRGLNQPQHF TGTGCCAGCAGTTTATTGAAGGACAGGGGTTTAAATCAGCCCCAGCATTTT
TRBJ2-5 TRBV6-6 NA NA CASSYSWYRETQYF TGTGCCAGCAGTTACTCCTGGTACCGGGAGACCCAGTACTTC
TRBJ1-2 TRBV19 TRBD1 once CASSMGTGGGGYTF TGTGCCAGTAGTATGGGGACAGGGGGCGGCGGCTACACCTTC
TRBJ1-2 TRBV16 NA NA CASSESSYYGYTF TGTGCCAGCAGCGAATCCTCCTACTATGGCTACACCTTC
TRBJ1-5 TRBV27 NA NA CASSLSSGGNQPQHF TGTGCCAGCAGTTTATCATCCGGGGGCAATCAGCCCCAGCATTTT